This T cell receptor beta chain was obtained from a study of T cells after yellow fever vaccination. Whole-study results and caveats: Post-booster samples contained most primary-vaccination clones (approximately 96% CD4, approximately 88% CD8).

TCRdb recomputed calls from the 5' RACE reads with MiXCR, one row per CDR3 protein. The top ten clones hold less than 15% of a sample with roughly 30,000 distinct CDR3 sequences, over 9.5% of them seen once. This clonotype occurred many times. The germline V and J ends were trimmed by 5 bases and 1 base, with 14 bases remaining between them. Germline V CDR1 and CDR2: SGHTA, FQGNSA. This CDR3 is 15 amino acids long. The sequence was collected from a man aged 18 to 29 who received the YFV17D yellow fever vaccine. The rearrangement links TRBV7-2 to TRBJ2-5; D might be TRBD2 (5 bases). The source material was PBMCs, either bulk or a sorted T-cell subset (CD4+, CD8+, memory, or dextramer-sorted; not recorded which), sampled around 15 days after the first yellow fever vaccination. This CDR3 reads CASSARGWGQETQYF. CDR3 nucleotide sequence: TGTGCCAGCAGCGCCCGCGGGTGGGGCCAAGAGACCCAGTACTTC.